This entry concerns a single T cell receptor (beta chain). Assay: immunoSEQ multiplex PCR; the TCRdb copy retains only in-frame clones and omits some. The repertoire includes 55,000 to 65,000 clones, 97% of them detected once, and 0.19% sits in the top ten. The V and J ends lost 5 bases and 4 bases, in that order; junction bases with no gene match: 6. The CDR3 sequence is 15 residues long. In germline, CDR1 is SGHNT, CDR2 YENEEA. The data were obtained in a study of technical replicates of blood from a few donors. This TCR was recovered from a human donor in good health. The V and J genes are TRBV11-3 and TRBJ2-5; 11 bases line up with TRBD2. Sample: T cells isolated from PBMCs. The CDR3 sequence: CASSQLAGGLETQYF. DNA for the CDR3: TGTGCCAGCAGCCAGCTAGCGGGGGGATTAGAGACCCAGTACTTC. Full variable domain (missing parts from reference TRBV11-3 and TRBJ2-5): EAGVVQSPRYKIIEKKQPVAFWCNPISGHNTLYWYLQNLGQGPELLIRYENEEAVDDSQLPKDRFSAERLKGVDSTLKIQPAELGDSAVYLCASSQLAGGLETQYFGPGTRLLVL.